The clone carrying this T cell receptor (beta chain) showed up just a few times. CDR3 length equals 17 residues. Germline loops: CDR1 SEHNR, CDR2 FQNEAQ (reference sequence). Trimming cost V 5 bases and J 6 bases, with 26 bases left between them. The sample is drawn from a study of CD8 T cells in ankylosing spondylitis. Each TCR beta library was made by quantitative 5'-RACE that incorporated molecular barcodes. In TCRdb, the 5' RACE reads were re-called with MiXCR into one record per CDR3 protein. The sample carries a few hundred thousand distinct CDR3 sequences, approximately 22% recorded once. Sequencing was done on a sample of blood, either unsorted or a sorted T cell fraction (not recorded which). V usage is TRBV7-9 and J usage is TRBJ2-7; D might be TRBD2 (6 bases). The source is a male donor with ankylosing spondylitis or in good health (not recorded which). DNA for the CDR3: TGTGCCAGCAGCCTCCAAACTGTCCGGGACTTAGTCGGCGAGCAGTACTTC. This gives the protein CASSLQTVRDLVGEQYF.